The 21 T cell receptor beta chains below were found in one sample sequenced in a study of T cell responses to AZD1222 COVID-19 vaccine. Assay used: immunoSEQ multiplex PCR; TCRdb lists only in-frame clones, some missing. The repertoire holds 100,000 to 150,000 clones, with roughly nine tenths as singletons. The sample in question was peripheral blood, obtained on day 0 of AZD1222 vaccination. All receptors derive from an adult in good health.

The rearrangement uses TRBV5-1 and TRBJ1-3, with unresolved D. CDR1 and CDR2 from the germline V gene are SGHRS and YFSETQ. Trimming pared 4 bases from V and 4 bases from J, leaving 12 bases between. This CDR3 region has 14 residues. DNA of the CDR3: TGCGCCAGCAGCCCCCAGGTCGGGGGAAACACCATATATTTT. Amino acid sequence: CASSPQVGGNTIYF. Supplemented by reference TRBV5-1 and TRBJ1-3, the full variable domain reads KAGVTQTPRYLIKTRGQQVTLSCSPISGHRSVSWYQQTPGQGLQFLFEYFSETQRNKGNFPGRFSGRQFSNSRSEMNVSTLELGDSALYLCASSPQVGGNTIYFGEGSWLTVV.

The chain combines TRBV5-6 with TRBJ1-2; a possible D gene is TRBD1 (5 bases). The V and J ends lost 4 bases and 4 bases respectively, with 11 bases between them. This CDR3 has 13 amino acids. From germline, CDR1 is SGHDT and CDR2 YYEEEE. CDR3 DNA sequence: TGTGCCAGCAGCCCCGGGGGGAGCTATGGCTACACCTTC. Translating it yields CASSPGGSYGYTF.

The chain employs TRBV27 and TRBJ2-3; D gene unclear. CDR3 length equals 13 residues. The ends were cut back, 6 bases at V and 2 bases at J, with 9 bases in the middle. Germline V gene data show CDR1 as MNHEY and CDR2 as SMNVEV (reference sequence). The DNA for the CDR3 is TGTGCCAGCAGGGTAGGGCACACAGATACGCAGTATTTT. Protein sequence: CASRVGHTDTQYF.

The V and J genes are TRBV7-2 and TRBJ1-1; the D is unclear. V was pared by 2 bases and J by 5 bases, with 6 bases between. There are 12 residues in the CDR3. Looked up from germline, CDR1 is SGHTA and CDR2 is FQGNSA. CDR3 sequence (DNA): TGTGCCAGCAGCTTATGGGGAACTGAAGCTTTCTTT. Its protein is CASSLWGTEAFF.

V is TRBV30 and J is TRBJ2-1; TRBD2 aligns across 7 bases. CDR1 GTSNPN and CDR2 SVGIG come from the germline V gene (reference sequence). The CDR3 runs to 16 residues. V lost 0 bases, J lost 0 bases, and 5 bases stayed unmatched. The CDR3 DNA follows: TGTGCCTGGAGTGTACTAAGCGGGAACTCCTACAATGAGCAGTTCTTC. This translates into CAWSVLSGNSYNEQFF.

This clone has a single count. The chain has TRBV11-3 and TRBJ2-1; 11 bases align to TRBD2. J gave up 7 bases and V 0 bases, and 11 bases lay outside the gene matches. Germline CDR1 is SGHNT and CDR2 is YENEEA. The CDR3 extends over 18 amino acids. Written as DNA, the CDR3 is TGTGCCAGCAGCTTAGAACGTAGCGGGAGGGCTCAGGAAAATGAGCAGTTCTTC. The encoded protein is CASSLERSGRAQENEQFF.

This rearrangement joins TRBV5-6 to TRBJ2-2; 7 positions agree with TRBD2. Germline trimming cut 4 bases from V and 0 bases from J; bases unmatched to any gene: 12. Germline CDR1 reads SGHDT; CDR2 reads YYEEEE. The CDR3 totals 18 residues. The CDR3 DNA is TGTGCCAGCAGCCGTCTCGCTAGCGGCATCGCGAACACCGGGGAGCTGTTTTTT. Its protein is CASSRLASGIANTGELFF.

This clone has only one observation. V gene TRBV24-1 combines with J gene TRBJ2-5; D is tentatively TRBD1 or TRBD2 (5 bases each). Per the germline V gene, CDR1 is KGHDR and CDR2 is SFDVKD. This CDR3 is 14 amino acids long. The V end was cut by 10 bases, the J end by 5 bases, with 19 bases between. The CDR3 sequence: CATAGTPADETQYF. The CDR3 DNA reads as TGTGCCACGGCAGGGACGCCGGCCGATGAGACCCAGTACTTC.

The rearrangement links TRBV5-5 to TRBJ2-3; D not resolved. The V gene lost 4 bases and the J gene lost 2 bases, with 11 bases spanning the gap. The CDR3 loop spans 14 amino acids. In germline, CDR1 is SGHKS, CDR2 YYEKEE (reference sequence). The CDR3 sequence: CASSPLGSTDTQYF. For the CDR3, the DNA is TGTGCCAGCAGCCCTCTTGGGTCCACAGATACGCAGTATTTT. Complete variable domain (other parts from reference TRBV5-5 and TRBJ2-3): DAGVTQSPTHLIKTRGQQVTLRCSPISGHKSVSWYQQVLGQGPQFIFQYYEKEERGRGNFPDRFSARQFPNYSSELNVNALLLGDSALYLCASSPLGSTDTQYFGPGTRLTVL.

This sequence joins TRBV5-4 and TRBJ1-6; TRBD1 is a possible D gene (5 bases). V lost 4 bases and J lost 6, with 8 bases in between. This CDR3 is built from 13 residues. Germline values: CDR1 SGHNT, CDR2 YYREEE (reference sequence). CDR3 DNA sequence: TGTGCCAGCAGCACCGACAGTAATTCACCCCTCCACTTT. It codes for CASSTDSNSPLHF.

The CDR3 DNA reads TGTGCCAGCAGCCTGAGGACAGGCCCCCTGGGTGAAGCTTTCTTT. It codes for CASSLRTGPLGEAFF. The chain is built from TRBV9 and TRBJ1-1; TRBD1 aligns across 7 bases. V lost 4 bases and J lost 7; bases outside the gene matches: 13. The CDR3 has 15 amino acids. Germline-derived CDR1 and CDR2 are SGDLS and YYNGEE. The whole variable domain, remainder taken from reference TRBV9 and TRBJ1-1, is DSGVTQTPKHLITATGQRVTLRCSPRSGDLSVYWYQQSLDQGLQFLIQYYNGEERAKGNILERFSAQQFPDLHSELNLSSLELGDSALYFCASSLRTGPLGEAFFGQGTRLTVV.

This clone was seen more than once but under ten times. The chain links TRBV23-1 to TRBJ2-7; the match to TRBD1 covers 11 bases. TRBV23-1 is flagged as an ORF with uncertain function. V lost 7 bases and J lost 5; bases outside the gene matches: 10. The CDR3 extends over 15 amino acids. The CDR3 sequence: CASITLGQGADEQYF. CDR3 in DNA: TGCGCCAGCATTACTTTAGGACAGGGGGCCGACGAGCAGTACTTC.

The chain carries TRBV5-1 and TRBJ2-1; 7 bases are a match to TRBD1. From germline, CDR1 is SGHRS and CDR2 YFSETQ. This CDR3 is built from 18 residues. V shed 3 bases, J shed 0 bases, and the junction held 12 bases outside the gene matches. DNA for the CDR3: TGCGCCAGCAGCTCGGGACAGCTATTGCTAAGCTCCTACAATGAGCAGTTCTTC. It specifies CASSSGQLLLSSYNEQFF.

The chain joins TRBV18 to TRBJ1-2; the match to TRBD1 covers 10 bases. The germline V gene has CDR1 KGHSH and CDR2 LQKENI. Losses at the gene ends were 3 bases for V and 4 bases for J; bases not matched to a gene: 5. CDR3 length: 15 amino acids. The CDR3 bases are TGTGCCAGCTCACCTTTGGACAGGGGGGCCTATGGCTACACCTTC. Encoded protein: CASSPLDRGAYGYTF.

This chain's CDR3 is CASSLDRSTNEKLFF. CDR3 bases: TGTGCCAGCAGTTTGGACAGGTCAACTAATGAAAAACTGTTTTTT. The gene calls are TRBV2 and TRBJ1-4; 7 bases fit TRBD1. Germline CDR1 and CDR2: SNHLY and FYNNEI. The length of the CDR3 is 15 residues. The V gene end was trimmed by 5 bases and the J gene end by 0 bases; junction bases not matched to a gene: 3.

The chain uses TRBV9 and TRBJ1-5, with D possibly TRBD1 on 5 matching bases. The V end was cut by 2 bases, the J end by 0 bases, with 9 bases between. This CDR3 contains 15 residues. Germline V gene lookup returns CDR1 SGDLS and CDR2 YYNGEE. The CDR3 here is CASSVTAYSNQPQHF. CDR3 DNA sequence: TGTGCCAGCAGCGTGACAGCGTATAGCAATCAGCCCCAGCATTTT.

The CDR3 sequence: CASIKGSGTTYNEQFF. CDR3 DNA: TGTGCCAGCATCAAGGGTAGCGGTACCACCTACAATGAGCAGTTCTTC. V usage is TRBV27 and J usage is TRBJ2-1; D perhaps matches TRBD2 (6 bases). Germline V gives CDR1 MNHEY, CDR2 SMNVEV (reference sequence). V gave up 7 bases and J gave up 2 bases, with 18 bases separating them. The CDR3 extends over 16 amino acids.

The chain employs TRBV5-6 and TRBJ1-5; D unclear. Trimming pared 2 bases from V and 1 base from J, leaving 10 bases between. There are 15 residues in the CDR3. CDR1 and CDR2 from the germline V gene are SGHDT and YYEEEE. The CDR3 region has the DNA TGTGCCAGCAGCTTTCGGAGGGAGAGCAATCAGCCCCAGCATTTT. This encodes CASSFRRESNQPQHF.

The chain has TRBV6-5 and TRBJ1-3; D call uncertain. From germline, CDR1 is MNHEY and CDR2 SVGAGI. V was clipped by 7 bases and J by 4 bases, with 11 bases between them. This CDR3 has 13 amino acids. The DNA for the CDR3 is TGTGCCAGCACAGTCAGCTTGGGAAACACCATATATTTT. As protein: CASTVSLGNTIYF.

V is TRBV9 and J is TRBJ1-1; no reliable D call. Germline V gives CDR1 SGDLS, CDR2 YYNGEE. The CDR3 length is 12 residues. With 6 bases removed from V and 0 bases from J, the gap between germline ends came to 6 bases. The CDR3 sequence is CASKRVNTEAFF. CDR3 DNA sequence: TGTGCCAGCAAGCGGGTGAACACTGAAGCTTTCTTT.

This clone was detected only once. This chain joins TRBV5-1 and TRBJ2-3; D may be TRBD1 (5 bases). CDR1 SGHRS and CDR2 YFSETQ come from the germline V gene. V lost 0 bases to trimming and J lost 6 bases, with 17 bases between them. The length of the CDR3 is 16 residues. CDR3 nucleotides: TGCGCCAGCAGCTTGGGGGGTGGGGCACTCTCGGATACGCAGTATTTT. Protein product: CASSLGGGALSDTQYF.